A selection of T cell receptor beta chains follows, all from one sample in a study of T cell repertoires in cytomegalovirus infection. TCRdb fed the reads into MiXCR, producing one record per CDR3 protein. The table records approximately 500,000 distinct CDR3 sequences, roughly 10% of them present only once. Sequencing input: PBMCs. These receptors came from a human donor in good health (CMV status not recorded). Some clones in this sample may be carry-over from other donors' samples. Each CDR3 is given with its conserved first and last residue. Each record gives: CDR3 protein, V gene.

CSARDNYANEQFF | TRBV20-1
CASSRQENSPLHF | TRBV7-9
CASSYGGEADEQYF | TRBV6-1
CASSLMPSADTQYF | TRBV7-3
CASSPRTSGRYNEQFF | TRBV5-8
CATSDLVDRSYGYTF | TRBV24-1
CASSRRTGTNEQFF | TRBV7-2
CSAKFRLAGKEQFF | TRBV20-1
CSAQGRSGELFF | TRBV20-1
CASSLTLAYEQYF | TRBV27
CASSLDPRRYNEQFF | TRBV13
CASSLDSVGQETQYF | TRBV7-3
CASSLNPGREGHF | TRBV11-2
CASRSRTDSYEQYF | TRBV28
CASSLDRGRNNEQFF | TRBV7-2
CASSEALTRPSAYEQYF | TRBV6-1
CSAKHRVGRYEQYF | TRBV20-1
CSASPSAQGGGYTF | TRBV29-1
CASSMTALANYGYTF | TRBV19
CASSRYSGNTIYF | TRBV14
CASSSGQALYGYTF | TRBV19
CASSRLDWGGNEQFF | TRBV7-2
CASSSRDRGTEAFF | TRBV5-6
CASSQGWETQYF | TRBV7-2
CASRPWGHPNTGELFF | TRBV7-9
CASLGQAYSNQPQHF | TRBV6-1
CATRNGLSHTDTQYF | TRBV24-1
CASSHRAPRSYNEQFF | TRBV14
CASSVGQGAPYEQYF | TRBV9
CSARDQGTGDQPQHF | TRBV20-1